These 2 T cell receptor beta chains came from one sample sequenced in a study of blood T cells in healthy people across ages. A second PCR of roughly 7 to 11 cycles used a sample-barcoded 5' primer and a J-beta primer mix. MiXCR, run by TCRdb on the 5' RACE reads, gives a single entry per CDR3 protein. The sample records about 570,000 distinct CDR3 sequences, 27% being singletons. Sequenced material: blood. Receptors were obtained from an older woman in good health.

On this clonotype itself: The missing conserved phenylalanine or tryptophan at the end of this CDR3 makes a read error likely. The genes are TRBV3-1 and TRBJ1-5; D is unclear. Germline V gives CDR1 LGHDT, CDR2 YNNKEL (reference sequence). The CDR3 loop spans 12 amino acids. With 2 bases removed from V and 6 bases from J, the gap between germline ends came to 5 bases. CDR3 nucleotides: TGTGCCAGCAGCCAAAAGAGTCAGCCCCAGCATCTT. This gives the protein CASSQKSQPQHL.

To note about this clonotype: A junction boundary mismatches the germline segment, possibly from a read error. V usage is TRBV5-1 and J usage is TRBJ2-5; TRBD1 matches at 7 bases. The CDR3 is 15 amino acids. The germline V gene has CDR1 SGHRS and CDR2 YFSETQ. CDR3 residues: CASSLRPGGQETQYF. The CDR3 DNA sequence: TGTGCCAGCAGCTTGAGGCCAGGGGGACAAGAGACCCAGTACTTC.